The 32 T cell receptor beta chains in this list originate from one sample, sequenced in a study of T cells in placental villitis. The libraries were made with immunoSEQ v4. Profiled with immunoSEQ multiplex PCR; TCRdb holds only in-frame clones, not every one. The profile shows 700 to 1,000 clones, approximately 87% of them singletons. Findings of the study overall: Placentae with villitis of unknown etiology showed clonal expansion, median clonality 0.057 versus control roughly 0.0055.

No antigen has been identified for these receptors. The material sequenced was placental tissue containing maternal and fetal cells. All receptors come from a human patient with villitis of unknown etiology; the placental T cells may come from both mother and fetus.

This clone was seen more than once but under ten times. The rearrangement joins TRBV28 to TRBJ1-5; D call uncertain. V dropped 6 bases and J dropped 0 bases, with 9 bases sitting between them. The CDR3 length is 14 residues. CDR1 is MDHEN and CDR2 is SYDVKM in the germline V gene. As DNA, the CDR3 is TGTGCCAGCAGGCGGGGTTATAGCAATCAGCCCCAGCATTTT. This gives the protein CASRRGYSNQPQHF.

The chain employs TRBV2 and TRBJ1-2; D not resolved. Looked up from germline, CDR1 is SNHLY and CDR2 is FYNNEI. CDR3 length equals 13 residues. The V gene lost 4 bases and the J gene lost 4 bases, with 10 bases spanning the gap. The CDR3: CASSGRTTYGYTF. Here the CDR3 DNA reads TGTGCCAGCAGTGGACGGACCACCTATGGCTACACCTTC. Full variable domain (remainder filled in from reference TRBV2 and TRBJ1-2): EPEVTQTPSHQVTQMGQEVILRCVPISNHLYFYWYRQILGQKVEFLVSFYNNEISEKSEIFDDQFSVERPDGSNFTLKIRSTKLEDSAMYFCASSGRTTYGYTFGSGTRLTVV.

This sequence joins TRBV2 and TRBJ1-2, with TRBD1 as a possible D gene (5 bases). V was clipped by 2 bases and J by 1 base, with 11 bases between them. The germline gives CDR1 SNHLY, CDR2 FYNNEI. The length of the CDR3 is 15 residues. The CDR3 DNA sequence: TGTGCCAGCAGTGAATGGGACGGACATAACTATGGCTACACCTTC. Its protein is CASSEWDGHNYGYTF.

J is TRBJ1-1 and V is TRBV3-1 (or the pseudogene TRBV3-2); 7 nucleotides agree with TRBD1. This CDR3 region has 15 residues. Unmatched junction bases numbered 3, after V lost 1 base and J lost 1 base. Germline values: CDR1 LGHDT, CDR2 YNNKEL (reference sequence). Written as DNA, the CDR3 is TGTGCCAGCAGCCAAGCTGGGACAGCGAACACTGAAGCTTTCTTT. Amino acids: CASSQAGTANTEAFF.

By share, this clone counts as hyperexpanded. The chain has TRBV9 and TRBJ2-2; 9 bases align to TRBD2. Germline values: CDR1 SGDLS, CDR2 YYNGEE. The V gene end was trimmed by 2 bases and the J gene end by 6 bases; junction bases not matched to a gene: 5. The CDR3 consists of 15 residues. The CDR3 is CASSVIAGVPGELFF. The CDR3 DNA reads as TGTGCCAGCAGCGTGATAGCGGGAGTCCCCGGGGAGCTGTTTTTT.

This rearrangement joins TRBV4-1 to TRBJ2-7, with TRBD2 as a possible D gene (6 bases). This CDR3 region has 17 residues. In germline, CDR1 is MGHRA, CDR2 YSYEKL. The ends were cut back, 0 bases at V and 1 base at J, with 16 bases in the middle. The DNA for the CDR3 is TGCGCCAGCAGCCAAGATCAGGGCGGGACTGTTTCCTACGAGCAGTACTTC. Protein sequence: CASSQDQGGTVSYEQYF.

The chain recombines TRBV12-3 or TRBV12-4 with TRBJ1-1; maybe TRBD1 (6 bases). V lost 3 bases to trimming and J lost 1 base, with 6 bases between them. The CDR3 runs 13 residues. CDR3 nucleotides: TGTGCCAGCAGTTTGACAGGGAACACTGAAGCTTTCTTT. Translation: CASSLTGNTEAFF.

This chain links TRBV7-9 with TRBJ2-2; D is perhaps TRBD1 (5 bases). This CDR3 has 16 amino acids. The germline gives CDR1 SEHNR, CDR2 FQNEAQ (reference sequence). V dropped 4 bases and J dropped 3 bases, with 15 bases sitting between them. As DNA, the CDR3 is TGTGCCAGCAGCTCCTCTAAGGGGTACTACACCGGGGAGCTGTTTTTT. It specifies CASSSSKGYYTGELFF.

J is TRBJ1-1 and V is TRBV28; D unresolved. The CDR3 consists of 16 residues. Germline V gene sequence: CDR1 MDHEN, CDR2 SYDVKM. Deletions cut 1 base from V and 1 base from J, with 13 bases between. This chain's CDR3 is CASSLLGPLANTEAFF. For the CDR3, the DNA is TGTGCCAGCAGTTTATTAGGGCCACTTGCGAACACTGAAGCTTTCTTT.

By its share, this clone is hyperexpanded (1% or more). Other nucleotide sequences in the sample specify the same CDR3. The CDR3, as DNA: TGCAGCGTCTTGACAGGGGAGGATTATGGCTACACCTTC. Residues: CSVLTGEDYGYTF. This chain joins TRBV29-1 and TRBJ1-2; 8 positions match TRBD1. J lost 5 bases, V lost 6 bases, and 8 bases had no gene match. CDR3 length: 13 residues. Germline CDR1 SQVTM, CDR2 ANQGSEA.

In regard to this clone: One end of the junction fails to match germline, which may point to a read error. This chain joins TRBV28 and TRBJ1-2; perhaps TRBD1 as D (6 bases). CDR1 and CDR2 (germline): MDHEN, SYDVKM. This CDR3 region has 13 residues. The CDR3 region has the DNA TGTGCCAGTAGTTTACAGGGCCCCTATGGCTACACCTTC. This translates into CASSLQGPYGYTF.

CDR3 DNA: TGTGCCAGCAGCCGGACTAGTAATAATGAGCAGTTCTTC. Residues: CASSRTSNNEQFF. The chain employs TRBV5-4 and TRBJ2-1; 7 bases map to TRBD2. V shed 4 bases, J shed 7 bases, and the junction held 5 bases outside the gene matches. From germline, CDR1 is SGHNT and CDR2 YYREEE (reference sequence). CDR3 length: 13 residues.

This sequence joins TRBV6-1 and TRBJ2-7; D possibly corresponds to TRBD1 (5 bases). V was shortened by 3 bases and J by 0 bases, with 12 bases between the two germline ends. The germline CDR1 and CDR2 sequences are MNHNS and SASEGT. The CDR3 consists of 15 residues. The CDR3 here is CASSEEQGSSYEQYF. CDR3 sequence (DNA): TGTGCCAGCAGTGAGGAGCAGGGTAGCTCCTACGAGCAGTACTTC.

The J gene is TRBJ1-1, the V gene TRBV27; the D gene is possibly TRBD1 (5 bases). This CDR3 has 18 residues. Per the germline V gene, CDR1 is MNHEY and CDR2 is SMNVEV (reference sequence). Deletions cut 5 bases from V and 3 bases from J, with 25 bases between. The CDR3 nucleotides are TGTGCCAGCAGTGTTAAAGGGGTCGTGGGGTTGGGAGACACTGAAGCTTTCTTT. This codes for CASSVKGVVGLGDTEAFF.

This chain links TRBV18 with TRBJ1-1, with D maybe TRBD1 (5 bases). CDR1 and CDR2 from the germline V gene are KGHSH and LQKENI. Trimming removed 3 bases from V and 6 bases from J, with 14 bases in between. The length of the CDR3 is 14 residues. Here the CDR3 reads CASSPGGSVPEAFF. CDR3 sequence (DNA): TGTGCCAGCTCACCTGGGGGTAGCGTCCCTGAAGCTTTCTTT.

This chain links TRBV14 with TRBJ1-6; 7 bases match TRBD1. The CDR3 extends over 15 amino acids. CDR1 is SGHDN, CDR2 FVKESK, per germline. V was pared by 1 base and J by 10 bases, with 7 bases of the junction left unmatched. The DNA for the CDR3 is TGTGCCAGCAGCCAAGGACAGGGATCAAGGTCACCCCTCCACTTT. Translating gives CASSQGQGSRSPLHF.

Only a few counts were recorded for this clone. Other DNA sequences in the sample encode the same CDR3. V is TRBV24-1 and J is TRBJ2-2; TRBD1 might be the D (6 bases). Germline V gene data show CDR1 as KGHDR and CDR2 as SFDVKD. The CDR3 sequence is 17 residues long. Trimming stripped 1 base from V and 3 bases from J, with 14 bases between. The CDR3 sequence is CATSDFMRGIDTGELFF. The CDR3 DNA follows: TGTGCCACCAGTGATTTCATGAGGGGGATTGACACCGGGGAGCTGTTTTTT.

CDR3 protein: CASPLGLPDTQYF. The CDR3 DNA reads as TGTGCCTCACCTTTAGGGCTCCCAGATACGCAGTATTTT. The V and J genes are TRBV27 and TRBJ2-3; D is unresolved. Per the germline V gene, CDR1 is MNHEY and CDR2 is SMNVEV (reference sequence). The length of the CDR3 is 13 residues. With 11 bases removed from V and 4 bases from J, the gap between germline ends came to 16 bases.

The rearrangement uses TRBV7-8 and TRBJ2-5; tentatively, D is TRBD1 (6 bases). This CDR3 region has 17 residues. CDR1 is SGHVS, CDR2 FQNEAQ, per germline. V lost 2 bases, J lost 5 bases, and 21 bases lay in between. This CDR3 is CASSLPRTVFKGETQYF. DNA of the CDR3: TGTGCCAGCAGCTTACCAAGGACAGTGTTTAAAGGGGAGACCCAGTACTTC.

The chain joins TRBV30 to TRBJ1-4; perhaps TRBD1 as D (5 bases). The CDR3 runs 13 residues. Germline lookup yields CDR1 GTSNPN and CDR2 SVGIG (reference sequence). The V end lost 3 bases, the J end lost 8 bases, and 13 bases lay between the germline ends. Written as DNA, the CDR3 is TGTGCCTGGAGCCCGGGGCCCAGCGAAAAACTGTTTTTT. It encodes CAWSPGPSEKLFF. The variable domain in full, with the rest retrieved from reference TRBV30 and TRBJ1-4, is SQTIHQWPATLVQPVGSPLSLECTVEGTSNPNLYWYRQAAGRGLQLLFYSVGIGQISSEVPQNLSASRPQDRQFILSSKKLLLSDSGFYLCAWSPGPSEKLFFGSGTQLSVL.

With regard to this clone: The junction and the germline gene differ at one end; a read error may be behind it. This chain uses TRBV6-2 or TRBV6-3 with TRBJ1-2; D is ambiguous. In germline, CDR1 is MNHEY, CDR2 SVGEGT. The CDR3 runs 14 residues. The CDR3 DNA reads TGTGCCAGCACTTACGGACTGCGAAACTATGGCTACACCTTC. Its protein is CASTYGLRNYGYTF.

This clone was seen only once. CDR3 sequence reads: CSVEGGGGLSYNEQFF. Written as DNA, the CDR3 is TGCAGCGTTGAAGGAGGGGGAGGCCTCTCCTACAATGAGCAGTTCTTC. The chain joins TRBV29-1 to TRBJ2-1; D assignment may be TRBD1 or TRBD2 (6 bases each). The V end was cut by 1 base, the J end by 0 bases, with 13 bases between. CDR1 SQVTM and CDR2 ANQGSEA come from the germline V gene. The CDR3 loop spans 16 amino acids.

The chain couples TRBV28 to TRBJ1-2; D possibly corresponds to TRBD1 (5 bases). V gave up 6 bases and J gave up 6 bases, with 14 bases separating them. The germline V gene has CDR1 MDHEN and CDR2 SYDVKM. The CDR3 loop spans 13 amino acids. The chain's CDR3 is CASRMGGTDGYTF. The CDR3 nucleotides read TGTGCCAGCAGGATGGGGGGTACTGATGGCTACACCTTC.

The chain combines TRBV4-1 with TRBJ2-1, with D uncertain. Trimming took 1 base from V and 0 from J, leaving 10 bases between them. From germline, CDR1 is MGHRA and CDR2 YSYEKL. The CDR3 loop spans 16 amino acids. The chain's CDR3 is CASSQATLSSYNEQFF. The DNA of the CDR3 is TGCGCCAGCAGCCAAGCCACTTTAAGCTCCTACAATGAGCAGTTCTTC.

The genes are TRBV25-1 and TRBJ2-3, with a tentative D call TRBD2 (6 bases). Trimming took off 3 bases at V and 8 bases at J, with 15 bases between the two ends. There are 14 residues in the CDR3. Germline assignment: CDR1 MGHDK and CDR2 SYGVNS. In nucleotides, the CDR3 is TGTGCCAGCAGTGATCCGATTTGGGGAGGTACGCAGTATTTT. It translates to CASSDPIWGGTQYF.

The chain uses TRBV27 and TRBJ2-7; D is unclear. This CDR3 region has 13 residues. V was shortened by 4 bases and J by 7 bases, with 14 bases between the two germline ends. Germline V gives CDR1 MNHEY, CDR2 SMNVEV (reference sequence). In nucleotides, the CDR3 is TGTGCCAGCAGTTACCCTGGGCAGGTAGAGCAGTACTTC. Translated, it gives CASSYPGQVEQYF.

This clone was seen only once. V and J are TRBV7-2 and TRBJ1-1; D unclear. Trimming left V 5 bases short and J 0 bases short, with 10 bases between. The germline gives CDR1 SGHTA, CDR2 FQGNSA. The CDR3 contains 14 residues. CDR3 nucleotide sequence: TGTGCCAGCAGCCTTATCCAGATGAACACTGAAGCTTTCTTT. This codes for CASSLIQMNTEAFF.

Remarks on this clone: A read error is possible here, since a much larger clone lies one base away. This chain uses TRBV2 with TRBJ2-5; 8 bases map to TRBD2. This CDR3 spans 15 amino acids. Germline loops: CDR1 SNHLY, CDR2 FYNNEI. For the CDR3, the DNA is TGTGCCAACAGTGAAGCGGCAGCGGGAGTTGAGACCCAGTACTTC. Amino acids: CANSEAAAGVETQYF.

In its sample, this clone was seen a few times. This chain joins TRBV27 and TRBJ1-2; D not certain. Germline V gene data show CDR1 as MNHEY and CDR2 as SMNVEV (reference sequence). Trimming cost V 5 bases and J 6 bases, with 13 bases left between them. This CDR3 contains 13 residues. CDR3 sequence (DNA): TGTGCCAGCAGTCCCCTTACAGAGAATGGCTACACCTTC. Translating it yields CASSPLTENGYTF.

The J gene is TRBJ2-2, the V gene TRBV7-9, with 7 bases fitting TRBD1. The V gene end was trimmed by 4 bases and the J gene end by 6 bases; junction bases not matched to a gene: 11. CDR3 length equals 16 residues. The V gene's germline CDR1 is SEHNR and CDR2 FQNEAQ (reference sequence). The CDR3 is CASSSVKQGWAGELFF. The CDR3 region has the DNA TGTGCCAGCAGCTCCGTCAAACAGGGGTGGGCCGGGGAGCTGTTTTTT. Filled out from reference TRBV7-9 and TRBJ2-2, the complete variable domain reads DTGVSQNPRHKITKRGQNVTFRCDPISEHNRLYWYRQTLGQGPEFLTYFQNEAQLEKSRLLSDRFSAERPKGSFSTLEIQRTEQGDSAMYLCASSSVKQGWAGELFFGEGSRLTVL.

The V and J genes are TRBV23-1 and TRBJ1-5; a weak D match, TRBD1 (6 bases). TRBV23-1 is an open reading frame whose function is uncertain. With 0 bases removed from V and 4 bases from J, the gap between germline ends came to 13 bases. The CDR3 spans 16 residues. CDR3 DNA: TGCGCCAGCAGTCAATCACCAGGGGCGGGGAATCAGCCCCAGCATTTT. This encodes CASSQSPGAGNQPQHF.

Only one count was recorded for this clone. The V gene is TRBV9, the J gene TRBJ2-2; the match to TRBD2 covers 8 bases. Trimming took 0 bases from V and 6 from J; bases not matched to a gene: 7. The length of the CDR3 is 16 residues. The germline gives CDR1 SGDLS, CDR2 YYNGEE. CDR3 nucleotide sequence: TGTGCCAGCAGCGTAGTCCCGGGAGGGCCTCCCGGGGAGCTGTTTTTT. This translates into CASSVVPGGPPGELFF.